One sample yielded the 24 T cell receptor beta chains listed below, sequenced in a study of blood T cell repertoires in COVID-19. Assay used: immunoSEQ multiplex PCR; TCRdb lists only in-frame clones, some missing. The table includes 350,000 to 550,000 clones, more than 80% detected once. The source material was PBMCs or T cells enriched from blood (not recorded which). Receptor source: a man in his thirties or forties who had recovered from COVID-19.

V is TRBV9 and J is TRBJ2-7; D may be TRBD1 (6 bases). V was pared by 3 bases and J by 5 bases, with 12 bases between. Looked up from germline, CDR1 is SGDLS and CDR2 is YYNGEE. The length of the CDR3 is 13 residues. CDR3 bases: TGTGCCAGCAGCGCTTGGGACAATAACGAGCAGTACTTC. Translated, it gives CASSAWDNNEQYF.

The chain couples TRBV11-2 to TRBJ1-5; TRBD1 agrees at 8 bases. V lost 5 bases to trimming and J lost 4 bases; unmatched junction nucleotides: 4. Germline CDR1 SGHAT, CDR2 FQNNGV. The CDR3 runs 14 residues. In nucleotides, the CDR3 is TGTGCCAGCAGCCGGACAGGGAGGAATCAGCCCCAGCATTTT. Protein sequence: CASSRTGRNQPQHF.

This chain joins TRBV12-5 and TRBJ1-5; D not resolved. Trimming cost V 2 bases and J 6 bases, with 17 bases left between them. The CDR3 is 16 residues long. The V gene's germline CDR1 is LGHNT and CDR2 FRNRAP. For the CDR3, the DNA is TGTGCTAGTGGTTTGTACCCGGCGGGAAGGAGTCAGCCCCAGCATTTT. This gives the protein CASGLYPAGRSQPQHF.

The rearrangement links TRBV6-2 or TRBV6-3 to TRBJ1-5, with D tentatively TRBD1 (6 bases). CDR1 MNHEY and CDR2 SVGEGT come from the germline V gene. The CDR3 has 17 amino acids. Trimming pared 4 bases from V and 2 bases from J, leaving 18 bases between. CDR3 sequence: CASSFGLGARGNQPQHF. The DNA for the CDR3 is TGTGCCAGCAGTTTTGGGCTGGGGGCGAGGGGCAATCAGCCCCAGCATTTT.

The V and J genes are TRBV5-1 and TRBJ1-2; unclear D gene. Germline CDR1 is SGHRS and CDR2 is YFSETQ. This CDR3 is built from 13 residues. Trimming removed 0 bases from V and 4 bases from J, with 7 bases in between. The CDR3 bases are TGCGCCAGCAGCTTGGGAGCGGGCTATGGCTACACCTTC. Its protein product is CASSLGAGYGYTF.

The chain is built from TRBV19 and TRBJ2-1, with D tentatively TRBD2 (5 bases). V shed 6 bases and J shed 7 bases, with 10 bases lying between them. The CDR3 runs to 12 residues. Per the germline V gene, CDR1 is LNHDA and CDR2 is SQIVND (reference sequence). CDR3 sequence (DNA): TGTGCCAGTAGGCTCGAGGGTAATGAGCAGTTCTTC. Translating it yields CASRLEGNEQFF.

This clone came up a few times. Other nucleotide sequences from this sample produce the same CDR3. The chain uses TRBV5-1 and TRBJ2-5; tentatively, D is TRBD1 (6 bases). V lost 5 bases, J lost 2 bases, and 10 bases lay in between. This CDR3 spans 13 amino acids. Per germline, CDR1 SGHRS and CDR2 YFSETQ. CDR3 coding DNA: TGCGCCAGCAGTCTTGGACAGCAAGAGACCCAGTACTTC. Protein sequence: CASSLGQQETQYF.

This chain uses TRBV15 with TRBJ1-6; 7 bases agree with TRBD1. CDR1 and CDR2 from the germline V gene are LNHNV and YYDKDF (reference sequence). V lost 2 bases and J lost 6; bases outside the gene matches: 4. This CDR3 has 15 residues. This CDR3 reads CATSRRQGTNSPLHF. The CDR3 region has the DNA TGTGCCACCAGCAGACGACAGGGCACTAATTCACCCCTCCACTTT.

The rearrangement joins TRBV9 to TRBJ2-7, with 10 bases that match TRBD1. The V and J ends lost 0 bases and 2 bases, in that order; junction bases with no gene match: 2. CDR1 is SGDLS and CDR2 is YYNGEE in the germline V gene. This CDR3 spans 15 amino acids. CDR3 coding DNA: TGTGCCAGCAGCGTAGGGGACAGGGGTACCTACGAGCAGTACTTC. It specifies CASSVGDRGTYEQYF.

The chain recombines TRBV15 with TRBJ1-1; 7 bases fit TRBD1. Germline V CDR1 and CDR2: LNHNV, YYDKDF (reference sequence). This CDR3 has 13 residues. Trimming removed 7 bases from V and 2 bases from J; junction bases left unmatched: 4. This chain's CDR3 is CATNDRVNTEAFF. The CDR3 bases are TGTGCCACCAACGACAGGGTTAACACTGAAGCTTTCTTT.

The chain has TRBV7-2 and TRBJ2-1; TRBD2 matches at 8 bases. This CDR3 region has 16 residues. V dropped 5 bases and J dropped 2; count of bases not matched to a gene: 8. Germline V gives CDR1 SGHTA, CDR2 FQGNSA. The chain's CDR3 is CASSPTGTSTYNEQFF. In DNA form, the CDR3 reads TGTGCCAGCAGCCCGACCGGGACTAGTACCTACAATGAGCAGTTCTTC.

J is TRBJ2-5 and V is TRBV11-2; D perhaps matches TRBD1 (5 bases). Trimming stripped 6 bases from V and 4 bases from J, with 15 bases between. This CDR3 contains 14 residues. Germline V lookup: CDR1 SGHAT, CDR2 FQNNGV. The CDR3 spells CASRTPGSRETQYF. Here the CDR3 DNA reads TGTGCCAGCAGGACTCCAGGGTCCAGAGAGACCCAGTACTTC.

This clone was observed a handful of times. The rearrangement uses TRBV9 and TRBJ1-4; TRBD1 agrees at 7 bases. CDR1 is SGDLS and CDR2 is YYNGEE in the germline V gene. This CDR3 is built from 15 residues. With V trimmed by 2 bases and J by 3 bases, 4 bases remained unmatched. Here the CDR3 DNA reads TGTGCCAGCAGCGTGGCCGGGACAGCTAATGAAAAACTGTTTTTT. It yields the protein CASSVAGTANEKLFF.

The chain carries TRBV7-9 and TRBJ2-7; TRBD1 matches at 7 bases. Unmatched junction bases numbered 9, after V lost 7 bases and J lost 6 bases. In germline, CDR1 is SEHNR, CDR2 FQNEAQ (reference sequence). This CDR3 has 13 amino acids. The CDR3 sequence: CASMAPTGTEQYF. The CDR3 DNA reads as TGTGCCAGCATGGCCCCGACAGGGACCGAGCAGTACTTC.

The gene calls are TRBV5-6 and TRBJ1-1; 10 nucleotides align to TRBD1. There are 15 residues in the CDR3. With V trimmed by 6 bases and J by 6 bases, 11 bases remained unmatched. The germline gives CDR1 SGHDT, CDR2 YYEEEE. The CDR3 DNA follows: TGTGCCAGCACCGAGTTTCGGGACAGGGGCTCTGAAGCTTTCTTT. Translating it yields CASTEFRDRGSEAFF.

As for this clone: The sample holds other DNA sequences that translate to the same CDR3. V gene TRBV19 combines with J gene TRBJ2-7; a weak D match, TRBD1 (5 bases). V lost 3 bases, J lost 1 base, and 13 bases lay in between. The CDR3 contains 15 residues. Germline-derived CDR1 and CDR2 are LNHDA and SQIVND (reference sequence). CDR3 region: CASSIGAGTSYEQYF. The CDR3 region has the DNA TGTGCCAGTAGTATTGGGGCAGGTACTTCCTACGAGCAGTACTTC.

This sequence joins TRBV18 and TRBJ1-1, with 7 bases lining up with TRBD1. The trim removed 6 bases at V and 5 bases at J, leaving 9 bases unmatched. CDR3 length: 14 residues. Germline CDR1 and CDR2: KGHSH and LQKENI. This CDR3 is CASSPREGATEAFF. As DNA, the CDR3 is TGTGCCAGCTCCCCCCGCGAGGGGGCGACTGAAGCTTTCTTT.

Ten or more counts support this clone. The chain links TRBV5-6 to TRBJ2-7, with TRBD2 identical over 8 bases. CDR3 length equals 15 residues. Trimming took 0 bases from V and 4 from J; bases not matched to a gene: 6. The germline CDR1 and CDR2 sequences are SGHDT and YYEEEE. CDR3 loop: CASSLGLATQYEQYF. The CDR3 coding sequence is TGTGCCAGCAGCTTGGGACTAGCGACACAATACGAGCAGTACTTC.

On this clone: Compared with germline, one end of the junction differs, possibly owing to a read error. V is TRBV7-7 and J is TRBJ2-2; 8 bases agree with TRBD1. Germline-derived CDR1 and CDR2 are SSHAT and FNYEAQ (reference sequence). This CDR3 region has 15 residues. CDR3 DNA sequence: TGTGCTAGCAGCGCGGGGACAGGTCGAACCGGGGAGCTGTTTTTT. As protein: CASSAGTGRTGELFF.

The chain employs TRBV7-2 and TRBJ1-2, with TRBD1 matching 9 bases. The CDR3 spans 15 residues. CDR1 SGHTA and CDR2 FQGNSA come from the germline V gene. The V and J ends lost 0 bases and 9 bases, in that order; junction bases with no gene match: 8. The CDR3 region has the DNA TGTGCCAGCAGCTTAGCCCTACAGGGGGCCTGGAGCTACACCTTC. Translating it yields CASSLALQGAWSYTF.

The chain couples TRBV27 to TRBJ2-1, with 7 bases fitting TRBD2. Germline trimming cut 5 bases from V and 7 bases from J; bases unmatched to any gene: 8. The germline gives CDR1 MNHEY, CDR2 SMNVEV (reference sequence). This CDR3 spans 14 amino acids. The CDR3 reads CASSLAARRNEQFF. The CDR3 DNA sequence: TGTGCCAGCAGTCTAGCGGCCCGGAGGAATGAGCAGTTCTTC.

The chain has TRBV5-4 and TRBJ2-1; 8 bases line up with TRBD2. After removal of 2 bases from V and 5 bases from J, the junction contained 15 bases not matched to a gene. The CDR3 length is 18 residues. Germline V gene sequence: CDR1 SGHNT, CDR2 YYREEE (reference sequence). Written as DNA, the CDR3 is TGTGCCAGCAGCTTTGGTCTAGCGGGTTCTGCCTTTAACAATGAGCAGTTCTTC. Encoded protein: CASSFGLAGSAFNNEQFF.

The CDR3 reads CASTLGQVTHQPQHF. Here the CDR3 DNA reads TGTGCCAGCACATTAGGACAGGTGACTCATCAGCCCCAGCATTTT. The chain links TRBV2 to TRBJ1-5, with 7 bases that match TRBD1. Germline values: CDR1 SNHLY, CDR2 FYNNEI. The CDR3 sequence is 15 residues long. V gave up 7 bases and J gave up 5 bases; unmatched junction bases: 11.

The sample holds a few counts of this clone. The CDR3 region is CATSDGTGSSYTF. In DNA form, the CDR3 reads TGTGCCACCAGTGATGGGACAGGGTCAAGCTACACCTTC. The V and J genes are TRBV24-1 and TRBJ1-2, with TRBD1 identical over 9 bases. CDR1 and CDR2 (germline): KGHDR, SFDVKD. Unmatched junction bases numbered 4, after V lost 3 bases and J lost 9 bases. This CDR3 is built from 13 residues.